This TCR beta chain was observed in a study of CD4 T cells in relation to SARS-CoV-2 and coronaviruses. The CDR3 is 13 amino acids. Germline V CDR1 and CDR2: SGDLS, YYNGEE. With 4 bases removed from V and 6 bases from J, the gap between germline ends came to 8 bases. With regard to this clone: What it binds is unknown.

Here immunoSEQ multiplex PCR was the method, and the copy in TCRdb shows in-frame clones only, minus some. The sample consists of some 22,000 clones, around 78% of them appearing once. Unexposed donor CD4+ T cells date from 2011-2018, before the COVID-19 pandemic. Isolation of CD4+ T cells took place after roughly nine days in culture. This chain uses TRBV9 with TRBJ1-6, with D unclear. Sequencing was done on a sample of CD4+ T cells from PBMCs, cultured in vitro. This receptor was taken from a human donor in good health. DNA for the CDR3: TGTGCCAGCAGCCCCCGGTTTAATTCACCCCTCCACTTT. Its translation is CASSPRFNSPLHF.